The 27 T cell receptor beta chains reported below all come from one sample, sequenced in a study of blood T cell repertoires in COVID-19. The table came from immunoSEQ multiplex PCR; TCRdb's copy has only in-frame clones and leaves some out. Among hundreds of thousands of clones, nearly 90% were seen once, and the ten largest hold around 1.8%. The sample consisted of PBMCs or T cells enriched from blood (not recorded which). These receptors came from a woman under 30 with acute COVID-19.

CDR3 region: CASSQEERSYEQYF. CDR3 DNA: TGCGCCAGCAGCCAAGAGGAGAGAAGCTACGAGCAGTACTTC. The chain uses TRBV4-3 and TRBJ2-7; D gene unclear. This CDR3 is 14 amino acids long. The V gene lost 0 bases and the J gene lost 3 bases, with 9 bases spanning the gap. CDR1 is LGHNA and CDR2 is YSLEER in the germline V gene.

The gene calls are TRBV7-6 and TRBJ2-7; D perhaps matches TRBD2 (6 bases). This CDR3 has 14 amino acids. The germline V and J ends were trimmed by 1 base and 3 bases, with 10 bases remaining between them. Germline CDR1 reads SGHVS; CDR2 reads FNYEAQ. The CDR3 DNA sequence: TGTGCCAGCAGCTTAGGGGACTCCCTCTACGAGCAGTACTTC. The encoded protein is CASSLGDSLYEQYF.

This chain connects TRBV10-1 to TRBJ2-1; 9 bases map to TRBD2. The J segment lost 3 bases and the V segment lost 4 bases, leaving 10 bases of the junction unmatched. Germline V lookup: CDR1 WNHNN, CDR2 SYGVQD (reference sequence). The CDR3 spans 17 residues. The DNA of the CDR3 is TGCGCCAGCAGTGGGACCGTAGCGGGAGATCTCTACAATGAGCAGTTCTTC. Translation gives CASSGTVAGDLYNEQFF.

The chain recombines TRBV28 with TRBJ2-7, with 8 bases identical to TRBD1. J was trimmed by 2 bases and V by 8 bases; bases with no gene match: 8. The germline V gene encodes CDR1 MDHEN and CDR2 SYDVKM. The CDR3 covers 14 residues. The CDR3 region is CASRRRQGTYEQYF. CDR3 nucleotides: TGTGCCAGCCGCCGGAGACAGGGGACCTACGAGCAGTACTTC.

In its sample, this clone was seen once. The sample has other DNA sequences that encode this CDR3 too. The CDR3 nucleotides read TGTGCCAGTAGTATCGGGAACACTGAAGCTTTCTTT. It translates to CASSIGNTEAFF. The chain is built from TRBV19 and TRBJ1-1, with D unclear. Germline values: CDR1 LNHDA, CDR2 SQIVND (reference sequence). The germline V and J ends were trimmed by 3 bases and 1 base, with 3 bases remaining between them. This CDR3 is 12 amino acids long.

Only one count was recorded for this clone. The chain carries TRBV5-1 and TRBJ2-1; TRBD2 agrees at 10 bases. Losses at the gene ends were 5 bases for V and 8 bases for J; bases not matched to a gene: 7. This CDR3 has 14 residues. CDR1 SGHRS and CDR2 YFSETQ come from the germline V gene. The DNA for the CDR3 is TGCGCCAGCAGTGAGCGGGAGGGCTGGGATGAGCAGTTCTTC. Translated, it gives CASSEREGWDEQFF.

The V gene is TRBV5-1, the J gene TRBJ1-4; a possible D gene is TRBD1 (5 bases). CDR3 length equals 15 residues. The V and J ends lost 0 bases and 5 bases respectively, with 11 bases between them. Germline assignment: CDR1 SGHRS and CDR2 YFSETQ. CDR3 DNA: TGCGCCAGCAGCTTGGACCAGGGAAGGAATGAAAAACTGTTTTTT. Translation gives CASSLDQGRNEKLFF.

The rearrangement links TRBV2 to TRBJ2-7; D may be TRBD1 (5 bases). The ends were cut back, 6 bases at V and 0 bases at J, with 6 bases in the middle. CDR3 size: 12 residues. Germline-derived CDR1 and CDR2 are SNHLY and FYNNEI. The CDR3 DNA sequence: TGTGCCAGCAGGGACACCTCCTACGAGCAGTACTTC. This codes for CASRDTSYEQYF.

This clone was found a few times. The chain combines TRBV19 with TRBJ1-6; 8 bases fit TRBD1. The junction had 7 bases not matched to a gene; V was cut back by 5 bases and J by 4 bases. This CDR3 spans 16 amino acids. Per the germline V gene, CDR1 is LNHDA and CDR2 is SQIVND (reference sequence). The CDR3 DNA reads as TGTGCCAGTAGTCCCTACGGACAGGGATATAATTCACCCCTCCACTTT. It yields the protein CASSPYGQGYNSPLHF.

The rearrangement uses TRBV6-1 and TRBJ1-5; TRBD1 matches at 7 bases. The CDR3 covers 15 residues. The V segment lost 1 base and the J segment 2 bases; nucleotides outside the gene matches: 2. Germline V gives CDR1 MNHNS, CDR2 SASEGT. CDR3 amino acids: CASSEDRGGNQPQHF. The CDR3 coding sequence is TGTGCCAGCAGTGAAGACAGGGGAGGCAATCAGCCCCAGCATTTT.

V usage is TRBV7-9 and J usage is TRBJ2-3, with 9 bases identical to TRBD2. CDR3 size: 17 residues. Losses at the gene ends were 5 bases for V and 2 bases for J; bases not matched to a gene: 11. Germline V gene data show CDR1 as SEHNR and CDR2 as FQNEAQ (reference sequence). The CDR3 loop is CASSLFPSGASTDTQYF. CDR3 nucleotide sequence: TGTGCCAGCAGCCTCTTTCCTAGCGGGGCATCCACAGATACGCAGTATTTT.

The V gene is TRBV7-2, the J gene TRBJ2-1, with 10 bases aligning to TRBD2. CDR1 is SGHTA and CDR2 is FQGNSA in the germline V gene. CDR3 length: 13 residues. With V trimmed by 8 bases and J by 10 bases, 8 bases remained unmatched. The CDR3 nucleotides read TGTGCCAGCGGACTAGCGGCAGAGGGGGAGCAGTTCTTC. Translating it yields CASGLAAEGEQFF. Drawing the rest from reference TRBV7-2 and TRBJ2-1, the complete variable domain is GAGVSQSPSNKVTEKGKDVELRCDPISGHTALYWYRQSLGQGLEFLIYFQGNSAPDKSGLPSDRFSAERTGGSVSTLTIQRTQQEDSAVYLCASGLAAEGEQFFGPGTRLTVL.

This chain links TRBV11-3 with TRBJ2-1, with D hard to call. V lost 1 base and J lost 5, with 6 bases in between. Germline V gives CDR1 SGHNT, CDR2 YENEEA. This CDR3 contains 13 residues. CDR3 loop: CASSLGLNNEQFF. In DNA, the CDR3 is TGTGCCAGCAGCTTAGGGCTTAACAATGAGCAGTTCTTC.

Here the CDR3 DNA reads TGTGCCAGTATGCCCTACAAGGGGTACTATGGCTACACCTTC. Translated, it gives CASMPYKGYYGYTF. J is TRBJ1-2 and V is TRBV19, with D tentatively TRBD1 (5 bases). This CDR3 is 14 amino acids long. V lost 7 bases and J lost 3, with 15 bases in between. Germline assignment: CDR1 LNHDA and CDR2 SQIVND (reference sequence).

J is TRBJ2-7 and V is TRBV24-1; TRBD2 might be the D (6 bases). V lost 5 bases and J 4 bases, leaving 11 bases between the germline ends. This CDR3 contains 13 residues. Germline V lookup: CDR1 KGHDR, CDR2 SFDVKD. This chain's CDR3 is CATSAGEAYEQYF. The CDR3 DNA reads as TGTGCCACCAGTGCGGGGGAGGCGTACGAGCAGTACTTC.

The chain couples TRBV6-5 to TRBJ1-1; D possibly corresponds to TRBD1 (5 bases). The CDR3 covers 14 residues. Trimming cost V 7 bases and J 5 bases, with 17 bases left between them. CDR1 and CDR2 from the germline V gene are MNHEY and SVGAGI. CDR3 loop: CASMQGSLITEAFF. DNA for the CDR3: TGTGCCAGCATGCAGGGAAGTCTAATAACTGAAGCTTTCTTT.

The chain recombines TRBV10-3 with TRBJ2-5; tentative D call: TRBD2 (6 bases). In germline, CDR1 is ENHRY, CDR2 SYGVKD. CDR3 length equals 13 residues. V lost 3 bases to trimming and J lost 2 bases, with 7 bases between them. The CDR3, as DNA: TGTGCCATCAGTGAAGGGAGGCAAGAGACCCAGTACTTC. Its protein product is CAISEGRQETQYF.

The chain is built from TRBV4-1 and TRBJ2-1; D is possibly TRBD2 (6 bases). The CDR3 length is 15 residues. Germline V gene sequence: CDR1 MGHRA, CDR2 YSYEKL. Trimming left V 4 bases short and J 4 bases short, with 14 bases between. The CDR3 DNA is TGCGCCAGCAGCCCAGCGGGCGTCAAGTACAATGAGCAGTTCTTC. As protein: CASSPAGVKYNEQFF.

This chain uses TRBV19 with TRBJ2-1; TRBD1 matches 7 bases. Germline V gene data show CDR1 as LNHDA and CDR2 as SQIVND (reference sequence). Trimming at V came to 0 bases and at J to 5 bases, leaving 13 bases not matched to a gene. The CDR3 consists of 18 residues. The CDR3 DNA reads TGTGCCAGTAGTATAGATAGTGACTCCCCAGGGGGTAACAATGAGCAGTTCTTC. This encodes CASSIDSDSPGGNNEQFF.

The V call is TRBV24-1, the J call TRBJ1-1, with 12 bases that match TRBD1. The V gene end was trimmed by 10 bases and the J gene end by 6 bases; junction bases not matched to a gene: 8. The CDR3 runs 14 residues. Germline V CDR1 and CDR2: KGHDR, SFDVKD. The CDR3 sequence is CATSSGTGGSEAFF. The CDR3 bases are TGTGCCACTAGCTCCGGGACAGGGGGCTCTGAAGCTTTCTTT.

CDR3 bases: TGTGCCAGCAGTTCCACAGGGTATGGCTACACCTTC. It codes for CASSSTGYGYTF. The gene calls are TRBV28 and TRBJ1-2; weak D call: TRBD1 (6 bases). Germline V CDR1 and CDR2: MDHEN, SYDVKM. The CDR3 runs to 12 residues. Deletions cut 4 bases from V and 5 bases from J, with 8 bases between.

The J gene is TRBJ2-1, the V gene TRBV23-1, with TRBD1 matching over 7 bases. TRBV23-1 is an open reading frame, and its role is uncertain. Trimming at V came to 7 bases and at J to 6 bases, leaving 15 bases not matched to a gene. The CDR3 length is 16 residues. Here the CDR3 DNA reads TGCGCCAGCACCATTGGCCGGACAGGCGCGGGCAATGAGCAGTTCTTC. As protein: CASTIGRTGAGNEQFF.

The chain combines TRBV7-9 with TRBJ1-1; D not certain. Trimming shortened V by 6 bases and J by 1 base, and 12 bases separated the two germline ends. CDR1 and CDR2 from the germline V gene are SEHNR and FQNEAQ (reference sequence). The CDR3 contains 14 residues. This chain's CDR3 is CASSFPERNTEAFF. DNA for the CDR3: TGTGCCAGCAGTTTTCCGGAGAGGAACACTGAAGCTTTCTTT. Full variable domain (remainder filled in from reference TRBV7-9 and TRBJ1-1): DTGVSQNPRHKITKRGQNVTFRCDPISEHNRLYWYRQTLGQGPEFLTYFQNEAQLEKSRLLSDRFSAERPKGSFSTLEIQRTEQGDSAMYLCASSFPERNTEAFFGQGTRLTVV.

J is TRBJ1-5 and V is TRBV6-2 or TRBV6-3, with D possibly matching TRBD1 (5 bases). The V and J ends lost 6 bases and 3 bases respectively, with 15 bases between them. Germline V gene lookup returns CDR1 MNHEY and CDR2 SVGEGT. This CDR3 has 15 amino acids. The CDR3 DNA reads TGTGCCAGCAGCCTCGGACAAGCCCCCAATCAGCCCCAGCATTTT. This sequence encodes CASSLGQAPNQPQHF.

This chain connects TRBV2 to TRBJ2-7; 8 bases are a match to TRBD1. The CDR3 contains 15 residues. Per germline, CDR1 SNHLY and CDR2 FYNNEI. After removal of 2 bases from V and 2 bases from J, the junction contained 5 bases not matched to a gene. Written as DNA, the CDR3 is TGTGCCAGCAGTGAAATAGGGACAGGAACCTACGAGCAGTACTTC. Its translation is CASSEIGTGTYEQYF.

CDR3 coding DNA: TGTGCCAGCAGTTCACGGGGGACTGAAGCTTTCTTT. Amino acid sequence: CASSSRGTEAFF. The chain carries TRBV28 and TRBJ1-1; weak D call: TRBD1 (5 bases). This CDR3 is 12 amino acids long. Germline loops: CDR1 MDHEN, CDR2 SYDVKM. V was clipped by 4 bases and J by 5 bases, with 8 bases between them.

The J gene is TRBJ2-2, the V gene TRBV10-1; D is perhaps TRBD2 (5 bases). V lost 4 bases and J lost 4, with 7 bases in between. Germline CDR1 and CDR2: WNHNN and SYGVQD (reference sequence). This CDR3 has 13 residues. CDR3 protein: CASSGGSTGELFF. CDR3 sequence (DNA): TGCGCCAGCAGTGGAGGGTCCACCGGGGAGCTGTTTTTT.